Each of the 19 T cell receptor beta chains below was sequenced from the same sample in a study of T cells in Graves' hyperthyroidism and ophthalmopathy. There were TCR beta CDR3 regions amplified from RNA transcripts. With the HTBI primer set, the TCR CDR3 went through a first round of RT-PCR. TCRdb redid the calling of the multiplex PCR reads with MiXCR, one entry per CDR3 protein. The repertoire holds about 760,000 distinct CDR3 sequences, around a third seen once, with approximately 31% in the top ten. Sequencing used blood. The receptors come from a woman aged 40 to 50 with Graves' hyperthyroidism.

The chain uses TRBV20-1 and TRBJ1-4; D call uncertain. Germline loops: CDR1 DFQATT, CDR2 SNEGSKA (reference sequence). With 0 bases removed from V and 10 bases from J, the gap between germline ends came to 12 bases. The length of the CDR3 is 13 residues. The CDR3 is CSARDGFSGKLFF. In DNA, the CDR3 is TGCAGTGCTAGAGATGGTTTCTCGGGAAAACTGTTTTTT.

This clonotype showed up many times. One end of the junction varies from germline; a read error may be responsible. The chain employs TRBV10-3 and TRBJ1-3; TRBD1 matches 8 bases. CDR3 length: 17 amino acids. Germline loops: CDR1 ENHRY, CDR2 SYGVKD. The CDR3 DNA reads TGTGCCACCAGTGCCCTTCAGGGGGCTTCCTCTGGAAACACCATATATTTT. This gives the protein CATSALQGASSGNTIYF.

This clonotype was recorded at least ten times. The V gene is TRBV6-5, the J gene TRBJ1-5, with TRBD1 as a possible D gene (5 bases). The CDR3 contains 15 residues. Germline lookup yields CDR1 MNHEY and CDR2 SVGAGI. V was cut by 2 bases and J by 0 bases, with 8 bases left in between. The DNA of the CDR3 is TGTGCCAGCAGTTACGGGGGTTATAGCAATCAGCCCCAGCATTTT. This encodes CASSYGGYSNQPQHF.

This clonotype was seen repeatedly, ten times or more. This chain uses TRBV5-8 with TRBJ1-6; 7 nucleotides agree with TRBD1. The germline gives CDR1 SGHTS, CDR2 YDEGEE. The CDR3 sequence is 14 residues long. J lost 7 bases, V lost 4 bases, and 5 bases had no gene match. In DNA, the CDR3 is TGTGCCAGCAGCACGGGACAGAGGAATTCACCCCTCCACTTT. Amino acids: CASSTGQRNSPLHF.

The rearrangement joins TRBV6-2 or TRBV6-3 to TRBJ1-5; D call uncertain. This CDR3 has 13 residues. The germline gives CDR1 MNHEY, CDR2 SVGEGT. The germline V and J ends were trimmed by 6 bases and 7 bases, with 13 bases remaining between them. For the CDR3, the DNA is TGTGCCAGCAGCGGAACCGAGCGGCAGCCCCAGCATTTT. This encodes CASSGTERQPQHF.

The chain links TRBV7-2 to TRBJ2-7, with TRBD1 as a possible D gene (5 bases). The CDR3 length is 14 residues. From germline, CDR1 is SGHTA and CDR2 FQGNSA. V was pared by 7 bases and J by 0 bases, with 13 bases between. DNA of the CDR3: TGTGCCAGCATCCCCCAAGGACACTCCTACGAGCAGTACTTC. It is translated as CASIPQGHSYEQYF.

The chain recombines TRBV7-9 with TRBJ1-6, with unresolved D. Trimming cost V 1 base and J 9 bases, with 13 bases left between them. The V gene's germline CDR1 is SEHNR and CDR2 FQNEAQ (reference sequence). The CDR3 spans 15 residues. The DNA for the CDR3 is TGTGCCAGCAGCTTAGATCGGGCTTCTAGTTCACCCCTCCACTTT. Translated, it gives CASSLDRASSSPLHF.

The chain has TRBV20-1 and TRBJ2-2; D is uncertain. The germline V and J ends were trimmed by 3 bases and 0 bases, with 11 bases remaining between them. The germline CDR1 and CDR2 sequences are DFQATT and SNEGSKA (reference sequence). The CDR3 totals 15 residues. The CDR3 DNA reads TGCAGTGCTAGGTCGGTGGGCACGAACACCGGGGAGCTGTTTTTT. This encodes CSARSVGTNTGELFF.

This clonotype was detected ten times or more. V gene TRBV10-1 combines with J gene TRBJ1-1, with 10 bases identical to TRBD1. With 5 bases clipped from V and 11 bases from J, the junction kept 5 bases outside the gene matches. This CDR3 has 12 residues. Germline V gene lookup returns CDR1 WNHNN and CDR2 SYGVQD (reference sequence). CDR3 in DNA: TGCGCCAGCAGTCTGGGACAGGGGAGGGCTTTCTTT. It encodes CASSLGQGRAFF.

In this sample, this clonotype turned up a few times. The CDR3 DNA reads TGTGCCAGCAGTTATGTGATGGGAGGCACTGAAGCTTTCTTT. Amino acid sequence: CASSYVMGGTEAFF. This chain connects TRBV6-5 to TRBJ1-1; no clear D gene. From germline, CDR1 is MNHEY and CDR2 SVGAGI. The CDR3 runs to 14 residues. The V and J ends lost 3 bases and 4 bases respectively, with 12 bases between them.

V usage is TRBV7-9 and J usage is TRBJ2-1, with unresolved D. The ends were cut back, 5 bases at V and 9 bases at J, with 8 bases in the middle. This CDR3 spans 11 amino acids. Germline V gene sequence: CDR1 SEHNR, CDR2 FQNEAQ (reference sequence). The DNA for the CDR3 is TGTGCCAGCAGCCAAGAGAGTGAGCAGTTCTTC. It encodes CASSQESEQFF. The full variable domain, rest sourced from reference TRBV7-9 and TRBJ2-1, is DTGVSQNPRHKITKRGQNVTFRCDPISEHNRLYWYRQTLGQGPEFLTYFQNEAQLEKSRLLSDRFSAERPKGSFSTLEIQRTEQGDSAMYLCASSQESEQFFGPGTRLTVL.

This clonotype was observed many times. The rearrangement links TRBV10-3 to TRBJ1-2; D call uncertain. Trimming shortened V by 7 bases and J by 5 bases, and 14 bases separated the two germline ends. This CDR3 spans 13 amino acids. Germline CDR1 and CDR2: ENHRY and SYGVKD. CDR3 protein: CAIKPHTDYGYTF. In DNA form, the CDR3 reads TGTGCCATCAAACCTCACACGGATTATGGCTACACCTTC.

This clonotype turned up a few times. A much bigger clone sits one base away, suggesting this may be a read error. The rearrangement joins TRBV28 to TRBJ2-7; no definite D call. Germline V gene lookup returns CDR1 MDHEN and CDR2 SYDVKM. The V end was cut by 6 bases, the J end by 3 bases, with 6 bases between. The CDR3 has 11 residues. The CDR3 bases are TGTGCCAGCAGCACCATCTACGAGCAGTACTTC. Its translation: CASSTIYEQYF.

The chain joins TRBV19 to TRBJ1-3; D remains unclear. Trimming pared 7 bases from V and 7 bases from J, leaving 17 bases between. This CDR3 has 14 residues. The germline CDR1 and CDR2 sequences are LNHDA and SQIVND (reference sequence). CDR3 coding DNA: TGTGCCAGTACCGGCGGAGGACGGCCCAACACCATATATTTT. Its translation: CASTGGGRPNTIYF.

The chain recombines TRBV29-1 with TRBJ1-1; 9 bases match TRBD1. Germline CDR1 and CDR2: SQVTM and ANQGSEA. This CDR3 is built from 13 residues. The V gene end was trimmed by 4 bases and the J gene end by 5 bases; junction bases not matched to a gene: 5. This CDR3 is CSVGDRVRTEAFF. The CDR3 DNA follows: TGCAGCGTTGGGGACAGGGTACGAACTGAAGCTTTCTTT.

At least ten counts were recorded for this clonotype. V and J are TRBV2 and TRBJ1-6; D might be TRBD1 (5 bases). The length of the CDR3 is 14 residues. Between the trimmed V and J ends, which lost 6 bases and 8 bases, there was a span of 14 bases. From germline, CDR1 is SNHLY and CDR2 FYNNEI. CDR3: CASSQIRVDSPLHF. CDR3 nucleotides: TGTGCCAGCAGCCAAATCAGGGTGGATTCACCCCTCCACTTT.

This clonotype has a count of ten or more. The chain combines TRBV29-1 with TRBJ2-7, with D perhaps TRBD1 or TRBD2 (6 bases each). In germline, CDR1 is SQVTM, CDR2 ANQGSEA. The CDR3 length is 13 residues. Trimming shortened V by 1 base and J by 7 bases, and 14 bases separated the two germline ends. Here the CDR3 DNA reads TGCAGCGTTGAAGTGGGGGGACATTTTGAGCAGTACTTC. Its translation is CSVEVGGHFEQYF.

The J gene is TRBJ1-5, the V gene TRBV7-9; tentatively, D is TRBD1 (5 bases). Germline V gene sequence: CDR1 SEHNR, CDR2 FQNEAQ (reference sequence). CDR3 length: 15 residues. Trimming shortened V by 5 bases and J by 7 bases, and 18 bases separated the two germline ends. The CDR3, as DNA: TGTGCCAGCAGCACCTGGGGGGTTTTGAGCCAGCCCCAGCATTTT. This sequence encodes CASSTWGVLSQPQHF.

This chain links TRBV29-1 with TRBJ2-7, with TRBD2 identical over 9 bases. The CDR3 extends over 14 amino acids. Germline V CDR1 and CDR2: SQVTM, ANQGSEA. Unmatched junction bases numbered 3, after V lost 1 base and J lost 2 bases. CDR3 sequence reads: CSVEVSGRPYEQYF. CDR3 sequence (DNA): TGCAGCGTTGAAGTGAGCGGGAGGCCCTACGAGCAGTACTTC.